Below, one TCR beta chain is given with its context. Per the authors' pipeline: From reference gene primer amplification, estimates of nucleated cell counts were derived. Produced via immunoSEQ multiplex PCR; TCRdb's table is partial and in-frame only. V and J calls and clone size are given by that table; D and trimming were obtained from the DNA. The sample has about 190,000 clones, around 80% seen once. This specimen comes from a study of blood T cell repertoires in COVID-19. Study summary: COVID-19 samples collected from the United States, Italy and Spain covered acute and convalescent phases. Sources were T cells, B-cell-depleted T cells, or PBMCs; the material itself was cDNA or gDNA.

Looked up from germline, CDR1 is WSHSY and CDR2 is SAAADI. This CDR3 comprises 12 residues. The ends were cut back, 7 bases at V and 6 bases at J, with 10 bases in the middle. This chain joins TRBV10-2 and TRBJ1-5, with D possibly being TRBD1 (5 bases). Sequencing was carried out using peripheral blood. The source is an elderly woman with active or convalescent COVID-19. The CDR3 DNA reads as TGCGCCAGCAACAAAAGGGGTCAGCCCCAGCATTTT. Protein: CASNKRGQPQHF.